This TCR beta chain stems from a study of technical replicates of blood from a few donors. The method was immunoSEQ multiplex PCR; TCRdb's version includes in-frame clones alone and lacks a portion of them. The repertoire holds nearly 80,000 clones, with roughly 96% as singletons. V lost 4 bases and J lost 0; bases outside the gene matches: 6. Germline V gives CDR1 GTSNPN, CDR2 SVGIG (reference sequence). The CDR3 consists of 14 residues. The TCR comes from a human donor in good health. The chain uses TRBV30 and TRBJ2-7, with 7 bases matching TRBD1. Material for sequencing was T cells isolated from PBMCs. CDR3 DNA sequence: TGTGCCTGGAACGAGGGGACAGCCTCCTACGAGCAGTACTTC. This codes for CAWNEGTASYEQYF.